The 28 T cell receptor beta chains listed next were all sequenced from one sample in a study of blood T cell repertoires in COVID-19. Some clones are missing from TCRdb's copy, which holds only in-frame ones; the method was immunoSEQ multiplex PCR. The sample lists more than 200,000 clones, 70% to 90% seen once, with 1.5% to 2% in the top ten. The sequenced sample was peripheral blood. The receptors originated from a man aged 30-40 years with active or convalescent COVID-19.

The chain is built from TRBV5-5 and TRBJ2-2; D is perhaps TRBD1 (5 bases). The V gene lost 0 bases and the J gene lost 3 bases, with 12 bases spanning the gap. In germline, CDR1 is SGHKS, CDR2 YYEKEE (reference sequence). This CDR3 has 16 amino acids. The CDR3: CASSLAADSYTGELFF. CDR3 DNA sequence: TGTGCCAGCAGCTTGGCCGCTGACAGCTACACCGGGGAGCTGTTTTTT. Full variable domain (missing parts from reference TRBV5-5 and TRBJ2-2): DAGVTQSPTHLIKTRGQQVTLRCSPISGHKSVSWYQQVLGQGPQFIFQYYEKEERGRGNFPDRFSARQFPNYSSELNVNALLLGDSALYLCASSLAADSYTGELFFGEGSRLTVL.

On this clone: Within the sample, other DNA sequences also encode this same CDR3. This chain uses TRBV7-2 with TRBJ2-6; no clear D gene. The V and J ends lost 5 bases and 0 bases respectively, with 8 bases between them. The V gene's germline CDR1 is SGHTA and CDR2 FQGNSA. CDR3 length: 15 residues. Written as DNA, the CDR3 is TGTGCCAGCAGCCCCCCCGGCTCTGGGGCCAACGTCCTGACTTTC. It translates to CASSPPGSGANVLTF.

The chain is built from TRBV5-6 and TRBJ1-6; the D gene is possibly TRBD1 (5 bases). The CDR3 loop spans 15 amino acids. Trimming stripped 0 bases from V and 9 bases from J, with 13 bases between. CDR1 is SGHDT, CDR2 YYEEEE, per germline. CDR3 DNA sequence: TGTGCCAGCAGCTTGGCTCAGGGTGACGGTTCACCCCTCCACTTT. Translating it yields CASSLAQGDGSPLHF.

The chain has TRBV6-5 and TRBJ1-5; no definite D call. With 8 bases removed from V and 4 bases from J, the gap between germline ends came to 12 bases. This CDR3 is built from 13 residues. Germline V gives CDR1 MNHEY, CDR2 SVGAGI. The CDR3 loop is CASGRENNQPQHF. CDR3 coding DNA: TGTGCCAGCGGGCGGGAAAATAATCAGCCCCAGCATTTT.

In regard to this clone: The same CDR3 can be traced to other DNA sequences in this sample. The rearrangement links TRBV9 to TRBJ1-2; D uncertain. V dropped 0 bases and J dropped 5 bases, with 8 bases sitting between them. There are 13 residues in the CDR3. Germline V gene lookup returns CDR1 SGDLS and CDR2 YYNGEE. The CDR3 reads CASSVAGGYGYTF. DNA for the CDR3: TGTGCCAGCAGCGTAGCGGGAGGGTATGGCTACACCTTC.

CDR3 nucleotides: TGTGCCAGCAGTCGCTCCTACGAGCAGTACTTC. Translated: CASSRSYEQYF. The V and J genes are TRBV2 and TRBJ2-7; no clear D gene. The CDR3 runs to 11 residues. The V and J ends lost 5 bases and 0 bases respectively, with 2 bases between them. The germline V gene encodes CDR1 SNHLY and CDR2 FYNNEI.

This clone appeared once. Written as DNA, the CDR3 is TGTGCCAGTAGTATGATCGGCGGACACTCCTACAATGAGCAGTTCTTC. Translated: CASSMIGGHSYNEQFF. The chain is built from TRBV19 and TRBJ2-1, with a tentative D call TRBD1 (5 bases). The length of the CDR3 is 16 residues. CDR1 and CDR2 from the germline V gene are LNHDA and SQIVND (reference sequence). V was pared by 3 bases and J by 0 bases, with 12 bases between.

The chain combines TRBV15 with TRBJ2-7, with TRBD1 matching over 9 bases. In germline, CDR1 is LNHNV, CDR2 YYDKDF (reference sequence). This CDR3 has 17 residues. Trimming took 0 bases from V and 2 from J; bases not matched to a gene: 8. CDR3 bases: TGTGCCACCAGCAGAGAAGCCGGGACAGGGAATACCTACGAGCAGTACTTC. Translating gives CATSREAGTGNTYEQYF.

This clone was detected a few times. V and J are TRBV19 and TRBJ1-1; 7 bases line up with TRBD1. The CDR3 is 12 residues long. Germline-derived CDR1 and CDR2 are LNHDA and SQIVND (reference sequence). V shed 11 bases and J 3 bases; nucleotides not matched to a gene: 6. CDR3 loop: CASRQGHTEAFF. CDR3 in DNA: TGTGCCTCCCGACAGGGCCACACTGAAGCTTTCTTT.

The rearrangement links TRBV6-5 to TRBJ1-5, with 7 bases identical to TRBD1. Germline V gives CDR1 MNHEY, CDR2 SVGAGI. The CDR3 loop spans 13 amino acids. The junction had 6 bases not matched to a gene; V was cut back by 6 bases and J by 7 bases. CDR3 protein: CASRGQGVQPQHF. The CDR3 DNA follows: TGTGCCAGCAGAGGTCAGGGGGTACAGCCCCAGCATTTT.

In this sample, this clone turned up once. The V call is TRBV11-2, the J call TRBJ1-1, with D possibly matching TRBD1 (5 bases). Looked up from germline, CDR1 is SGHAT and CDR2 is FQNNGV. The CDR3 runs 13 residues. V lost 7 bases to trimming and J lost 5 bases, with 14 bases between them. As DNA, the CDR3 is TGTGCCAGCACTCGACAGCTACTAACTGAAGCTTTCTTT. Its protein is CASTRQLLTEAFF.

This clone was observed once. The rearrangement links TRBV6-2 or TRBV6-3 to TRBJ2-7; 8 positions match TRBD2. Germline values: CDR1 MNHEY, CDR2 SVGEGT. The junction had 7 bases not matched to a gene; V was cut back by 6 bases and J by 0 bases. There are 15 residues in the CDR3. CDR3 sequence reads: CASSEAGAPSYEQYF. CDR3 sequence (DNA): TGTGCCAGCAGCGAAGCGGGGGCCCCCTCCTACGAGCAGTACTTC.

This clone appeared a few times. The chain carries TRBV7-8 and TRBJ2-1; D gene uncertain. Germline CDR1 is SGHVS and CDR2 is FQNEAQ. V was cut by 5 bases and J by 6 bases, with 20 bases left in between. The CDR3 extends over 16 amino acids. CDR3 protein: CASSPQYEVSSNEQFF. The CDR3 region has the DNA TGTGCCAGCAGCCCCCAGTACGAGGTCTCTTCCAATGAGCAGTTCTTC.

The J gene is TRBJ1-1, the V gene TRBV30; no definite D call. Germline assignment: CDR1 GTSNPN and CDR2 SVGIG (reference sequence). V was trimmed by 2 bases and J by 0 bases, leaving 13 bases between them. The CDR3 spans 15 residues. The CDR3 region is CAWSLDGLMNTEAFF. In DNA form, the CDR3 reads TGTGCCTGGAGTCTAGACGGTCTCATGAACACTGAAGCTTTCTTT.

This clone was detected once. This chain uses TRBV2 with TRBJ2-3; TRBD2 matches 8 bases. CDR1 and CDR2 from the germline V gene are SNHLY and FYNNEI. J was trimmed by 2 bases and V by 8 bases; bases with no gene match: 9. The CDR3 is 15 residues long. As DNA, the CDR3 is TGTGCCAGCGCTGTCGAGCGGGGGTACACAGATACGCAGTATTTT. This sequence encodes CASAVERGYTDTQYF.

This clone was detected a few times. This chain joins TRBV7-8 and TRBJ1-5; 7 bases are a match to TRBD1. CDR1 is SGHVS, CDR2 FQNEAQ, per germline. This CDR3 is 14 amino acids long. V dropped 1 base and J dropped 6; count of bases not matched to a gene: 3. DNA for the CDR3: TGTGCCAGCAGCTTAGACAGGGGTGGTCAGCCCCAGCATTTT. Protein: CASSLDRGGQPQHF.

In its sample, this clone was seen once. The chain carries TRBV7-3 and TRBJ2-2; 8 bases align to TRBD2. The germline gives CDR1 SGHTA, CDR2 FQGTGA. CDR3 length: 16 amino acids. Trimming took 4 bases from V and 8 from J; bases not matched to a gene: 12. CDR3 amino acids: CASSSPGGLGTGELFF. The CDR3 coding sequence is TGTGCCAGCAGCTCACCGGGGGGACTAGGGACTGGGGAGCTGTTTTTT.

This clone showed up just once. The V and J genes are TRBV5-6 and TRBJ1-1; D is ambiguous. This CDR3 has 14 residues. Germline V gives CDR1 SGHDT, CDR2 YYEEEE. Between the trimmed V and J ends, which lost 4 bases and 4 bases, there was a span of 14 bases. CDR3 nucleotides: TGTGCCAGCAGCCTAAATTGGGAGACCACTGAAGCTTTCTTT. Translated: CASSLNWETTEAFF.

This rearrangement joins TRBV5-1 to TRBJ2-2; a possible D gene is TRBD2 (6 bases). V lost 3 bases, J lost 5 bases, and 11 bases lay in between. The CDR3 is 14 amino acids. Germline CDR1 SGHRS, CDR2 YFSETQ. CDR3 in amino acids: CASSWGDGTGELFF. The CDR3 DNA reads TGCGCCAGCAGCTGGGGGGACGGGACCGGGGAGCTGTTTTTT.

The chain couples TRBV6-4 to TRBJ1-2; D is uncertain. This CDR3 has 14 amino acids. V dropped 3 bases and J dropped 0 bases, with 8 bases sitting between them. CDR1 MRHNA and CDR2 SNTAGT come from the germline V gene. The CDR3 DNA reads as TGTGCCAGCAGTGAAGTCTATACTAACTATGGCTACACCTTC. Its translation: CASSEVYTNYGYTF.

This chain uses TRBV28 with TRBJ2-5; TRBD1 aligns across 7 bases. V trimming: 6 bases; J trimming: 3 bases; junction bases outside the gene matches: 4. The CDR3 totals 13 residues. Germline CDR1 is MDHEN and CDR2 is SYDVKM. The CDR3 sequence is CASSGTVKETQYF. The CDR3, as DNA: TGTGCCAGCAGCGGGACAGTAAAAGAGACCCAGTACTTC. Complete variable domain (other parts from reference TRBV28 and TRBJ2-5): DVKVTQSSRYLVKRTGEKVFLECVQDMDHENMFWYRQDPGLGLRLIYFSYDVKMKEKGDIPEGYSVSREKKERFSLILESASTNQTSMYLCASSGTVKETQYFGPGTRLLVL.

V usage is TRBV18 and J usage is TRBJ2-2; 7 bases map to TRBD1. The germline V gene has CDR1 KGHSH and CDR2 LQKENI. J lost 0 bases, V lost 4 bases, and 8 bases had no gene match. The CDR3 spans 17 residues. CDR3 protein: CASSRAEGGANTGELFF. CDR3 DNA: TGTGCCAGCTCACGCGCGGAAGGGGGCGCGAACACCGGGGAGCTGTTTTTT.

This sequence joins TRBV4-1 and TRBJ1-2; weak D call: TRBD1 (6 bases). The ends were cut back, 1 base at V and 8 bases at J, with 17 bases in the middle. Germline CDR1 reads MGHRA; CDR2 reads YSYEKL. This CDR3 is 15 amino acids long. CDR3 DNA sequence: TGCGCCAGCAGCCAAGGAGGACAGATTTTACGAGGCTACACCTTC. This encodes CASSQGGQILRGYTF.

The chain joins TRBV4-2 to TRBJ2-3; 8 positions match TRBD2. The CDR3 is 13 residues long. Germline values: CDR1 LGHNA, CDR2 YNFKEQ. Trimming took 0 bases from V and 14 from J; bases not matched to a gene: 7. CDR3 DNA sequence: TGTGCCAGCAGCCAAGATCGGGACCGGGAGGGGTATTTT. Its translation is CASSQDRDREGYF.

The chain is built from TRBV19 and TRBJ2-2; D unresolved. Germline-derived CDR1 and CDR2 are LNHDA and SQIVND (reference sequence). There are 16 residues in the CDR3. The germline V and J ends were trimmed by 3 bases and 3 bases, with 14 bases remaining between them. CDR3 amino acids: CASSMIGWFDTGELFF. In nucleotides, the CDR3 is TGTGCCAGTAGTATGATCGGGTGGTTCGACACCGGGGAGCTGTTTTTT. Drawing the rest from reference TRBV19 and TRBJ2-2, the complete variable domain is DGGITQSPKYLFRKEGQNVTLSCEQNLNHDAMYWYRQDPGQGLRLIYYSQIVNDFQKGDIAEGYSVSREKKESFPLTVTSAQKNPTAFYLCASSMIGWFDTGELFFGEGSRLTVL.

In this sample, this clone turned up a few times. The V gene is TRBV7-3, the J gene TRBJ1-1, with unresolved D. Trimming stripped 2 bases from V and 4 bases from J, with 5 bases between. The CDR3 consists of 12 residues. The germline V gene encodes CDR1 SGHTA and CDR2 FQGTGA. The CDR3 region has the DNA TGTGCCAGCAGCTTACCAGGCACTGAAGCTTTCTTT. Translated: CASSLPGTEAFF.

This clone was seen a few times. This sequence joins TRBV7-9 and TRBJ1-3; D is perhaps TRBD1 (6 bases). This CDR3 is built from 16 residues. The germline CDR1 and CDR2 sequences are SEHNR and FQNEAQ (reference sequence). V lost 5 bases and J 0 bases, leaving 14 bases between the germline ends. The chain's CDR3 is CASSTSTGLSGNTIYF. CDR3 bases: TGTGCCAGCAGCACATCGACAGGCCTCTCTGGAAACACCATATATTTT.

In nucleotides, the CDR3 is TGTGCCAGCAGCTCCCGAACGGGTGAACAGTTCTTC. This sequence encodes CASSSRTGEQFF. The chain carries TRBV7-3 and TRBJ2-1; D is unclear. CDR1 and CDR2 (germline): SGHTA, FQGTGA. This CDR3 region has 12 residues. V lost 4 bases and J lost 13, with 14 bases in between.